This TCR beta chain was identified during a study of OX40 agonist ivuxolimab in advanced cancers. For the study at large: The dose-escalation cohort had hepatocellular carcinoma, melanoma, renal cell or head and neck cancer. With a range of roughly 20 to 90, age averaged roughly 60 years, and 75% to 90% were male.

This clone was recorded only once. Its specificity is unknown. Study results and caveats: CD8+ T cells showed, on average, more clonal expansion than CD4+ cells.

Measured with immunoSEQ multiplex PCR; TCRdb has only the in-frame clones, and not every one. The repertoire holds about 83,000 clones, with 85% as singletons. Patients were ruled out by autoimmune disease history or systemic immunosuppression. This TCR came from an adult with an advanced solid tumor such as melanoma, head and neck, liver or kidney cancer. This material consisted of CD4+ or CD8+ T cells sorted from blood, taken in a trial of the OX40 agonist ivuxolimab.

The CDR3 region is CASTGGTTEEQYF. The CDR3 region has the DNA TGTGCCAGCACAGGGGGGACCACGGAAGAGCAGTACTTC. The gene calls are TRBV7-2 and TRBJ2-7; possible D gene TRBD1, 7 bases. CDR1 and CDR2 (germline): SGHTA, FQGNSA. Trimming shortened V by 7 bases and J by 7 bases, and 17 bases separated the two germline ends. The CDR3 consists of 13 residues.